The rows below give T cell receptor beta chains drawn from one sample of a study of T cell responses to AZD1222 COVID-19 vaccine. Assay used: immunoSEQ multiplex PCR; TCRdb lists only in-frame clones, some missing. The data hold about 200,000 clones, with 85% to 95% observed a single time. The source material was peripheral blood, sampled on day 0 of AZD1222 vaccination. The receptors originated from an adult in good health. CDR3s include the opening cysteine and the closing phenylalanine or tryptophan. A D gene is named only where the DNA matches it firmly. A clone size is listed for some rows: how often the clone was seen (once, few, many), or a class if it is expanded.

v_gene	len	j_gene	d_gene	abundance	CDR3aa	CDR3nt
TRBV5-4	14	TRBJ2-7	TRBD2	-	CASSKLAGDYEQYF	TGTGCCAGCAGCAAACTAGCGGGGGACTACGAGCAGTACTTC
TRBV12-3/TRBV12-4	11	TRBJ1-1	-	-	CASSFGTEAFF	TGTGCCAGCAGTTTTGGCACTGAAGCTTTCTTT
TRBV29-1	14	TRBJ1-1	-	-	CSSKPRGPNTEAFF	TGCAGCTCCAAACCCCGTGGGCCTAACACTGAAGCTTTCTTT
TRBV6-5	15	TRBJ2-1	TRBD1	-	CASSYQTGELDEQFF	TGTGCCAGCAGTTACCAGACAGGGGAGTTAGATGAGCAGTTCTTC
TRBV6-2/TRBV6-3	13	TRBJ1-2	TRBD1	-	CASSYGTGHGYTF	TGTGCCAGCAGTTATGGGACAGGGCATGGCTACACCTTC
TRBV10-3	16	TRBJ2-7	-	few	CAISDPEGSDSYEQYF	TGTGCCATCAGTGATCCCGAGGGGTCAGACTCCTACGAGCAGTACTTC
TRBV14	16	TRBJ1-3	-	-	CASSPPGPVSGNTIYF	TGTGCCAGCAGCCCCCCCGGCCCGGTCTCTGGAAACACCATATATTTT
TRBV5-8	10	TRBJ2-7	-	-	CASRKNEQYF	TGTGCCAGCAGGAAAAACGAGCAGTACTTC
TRBV3-1/TRBV3-2	19	TRBJ2-2	TRBD2	-	CASSRVGASGGPRTGELFF	TGTGCCAGCAGCCGAGTTGGGGCTAGCGGGGGCCCCCGCACCGGGGAGCTGTTTTTT
TRBV30	11	TRBJ1-1	-	-	CAWSRNTEAFF	TGTGCCTGGTCCAGGAACACTGAAGCTTTCTTT
TRBV2	15	TRBJ1-3	TRBD1	-	CASSQTRTGRYTIYF	TGTGCCAGCAGCCAAACTAGGACAGGGAGATACACCATATATTTT
TRBV29-1	14	TRBJ1-1	-	few	CSAVGLGGNTEAFF	TGCAGCGCAGTGGGGTTGGGGGGTAACACTGAAGCTTTCTTT
TRBV12-3/TRBV12-4	13	TRBJ1-5	TRBD1	-	CASTRQGGQPQHF	TGTGCCAGCACCAGACAGGGGGGTCAGCCCCAGCATTTT
TRBV11-2	15	TRBJ2-3	TRBD2	-	CASSLVAGGTDTQYF	TGTGCCAGCAGCTTAGTAGCGGGGGGCACAGATACGCAGTATTTT
TRBV5-4	16	TRBJ1-1	-	-	CASQMGHPRGDTEAFF	TGTGCCAGCCAAATGGGACACCCGAGGGGTGACACTGAAGCTTTCTTT
TRBV27	15	TRBJ1-6	-	-	CASSFWFSYNSPLHF	TGTGCCAGCAGTTTTTGGTTCTCCTATAATTCACCCCTCCACTTT
TRBV6-5	13	TRBJ2-7	-	-	CASSLQGSHEQYF	TGTGCCAGCAGTCTACAGGGTTCCCACGAGCAGTACTTC
TRBV3-1/TRBV3-2	18	TRBJ2-3	-	-	CASSLIWGTFASPDTQYF	TGTGCCAGCAGCCTAATTTGGGGGACCTTCGCGTCCCCAGATACGCAGTATTTT
TRBV6-5	13	TRBJ2-3	-	-	CASGGSSTDTQYF	TGTGCCAGTGGAGGCTCTAGCACAGATACGCAGTATTTT
TRBV5-1	12	TRBJ2-1	-	-	CASSLGHNEQFF	TGCGCCAGCAGCTTGGGCCACAATGAGCAGTTCTTC
TRBV6-5	13	TRBJ1-1	-	-	CASSYNPNTEAFF	TGTGCCAGCAGTTACAATCCGAACACTGAAGCTTTCTTT
TRBV5-1	16	TRBJ2-5	TRBD2	-	CASSLDAGGLQETQYF	TGCGCCAGCAGCTTGGATGCGGGGGGACTCCAAGAGACCCAGTACTTC
TRBV5-5	14	TRBJ1-5	-	-	CASSLNPGDQPQHF	TGTGCCAGCAGCTTGAACCCAGGAGATCAGCCCCAGCATTTT
TRBV5-6	14	TRBJ1-2	TRBD1	-	CASSFGTGGSGYTF	TGTGCCAGCAGCTTTGGGACAGGGGGGAGTGGCTACACCTTC
TRBV7-9	18	TRBJ1-3	TRBD1	-	CASSRTGTGSLSGNTIYF	TGTGCCAGCAGTCGGACCGGGACAGGATCCCTCTCTGGAAACACCATATATTTT
TRBV9	15	TRBJ1-1	-	-	CASSVGTHKNTEAFF	TGTGCCAGCAGCGTAGGAACACACAAAAACACTGAAGCTTTCTTT
TRBV5-1	14	TRBJ2-2	-	-	CASSLEVSTGELFF	TGCGCCAGCAGCTTGGAAGTTAGCACCGGGGAGCTGTTTTTT
TRBV30	13	TRBJ2-5	-	-	CAWIPRGQETQYF	TGTGCCTGGATTCCGAGGGGGCAAGAGACCCAGTACTTC
TRBV9	13	TRBJ1-6	-	-	CASSPIVGSPLHF	TGTGCCAGCAGCCCAATCGTGGGTTCACCCCTCCACTTT
TRBV12-3/TRBV12-4	12	TRBJ1-2	-	-	CASRGRSGGYTF	TGTGCCAGCAGGGGGCGAAGCGGTGGCTACACCTTC
TRBV19	11	TRBJ2-1	-	-	CASTRWNEQFF	TGTGCCAGTACTAGGTGGAATGAGCAGTTCTTC
TRBV9	14	TRBJ1-5	-	-	CASSVRDTNQPQHF	TGTGCCAGCAGCGTTCGGGACACCAATCAGCCCCAGCATTTT
TRBV2	13	TRBJ2-7	-	once	CASSPFVDYEQYF	TGTGCCAGTTCCCCGTTTGTGGACTACGAGCAGTACTTC
TRBV6-6	15	TRBJ1-1	TRBD1	once	CASSPSQGGDTEAFF	TGTGCCAGCAGTCCCAGCCAGGGGGGCGACACTGAAGCTTTCTTT
TRBV19	15	TRBJ1-2	-	-	CATSNGPQQDYGYTF	TGTGCCACCAGTAATGGGCCTCAGCAGGACTATGGCTACACCTTC
TRBV9	16	TRBJ1-5	-	-	CASSVGPGGSNQPQHF	TGTGCCAGCAGCGTAGGACCGGGTGGTAGCAATCAGCCCCAGCATTTT
TRBV28	11	TRBJ2-1	-	-	CASSTPAEQFF	TGTGCCAGCAGCACCCCGGCTGAGCAGTTCTTC
TRBV30	14	TRBJ2-7	TRBD1	few	CAWSAGTGTHEQYF	TGTGCCTGGAGTGCCGGGACAGGGACCCACGAGCAGTACTTC
TRBV2	13	TRBJ2-2	-	-	CASRLYDTGELFF	TGTGCCAGCAGGCTCTACGACACCGGGGAGCTGTTTTTT
TRBV5-1	14	TRBJ1-1	-	-	CASSKDDIVTEAFF	TGCGCCAGCAGCAAAGACGACATAGTCACTGAAGCTTTCTTT
TRBV18	16	TRBJ2-7	TRBD1	-	CASSPPSGTGLSEQYF	TGTGCCAGCTCACCACCGTCAGGGACAGGTTTGTCCGAGCAGTACTTC